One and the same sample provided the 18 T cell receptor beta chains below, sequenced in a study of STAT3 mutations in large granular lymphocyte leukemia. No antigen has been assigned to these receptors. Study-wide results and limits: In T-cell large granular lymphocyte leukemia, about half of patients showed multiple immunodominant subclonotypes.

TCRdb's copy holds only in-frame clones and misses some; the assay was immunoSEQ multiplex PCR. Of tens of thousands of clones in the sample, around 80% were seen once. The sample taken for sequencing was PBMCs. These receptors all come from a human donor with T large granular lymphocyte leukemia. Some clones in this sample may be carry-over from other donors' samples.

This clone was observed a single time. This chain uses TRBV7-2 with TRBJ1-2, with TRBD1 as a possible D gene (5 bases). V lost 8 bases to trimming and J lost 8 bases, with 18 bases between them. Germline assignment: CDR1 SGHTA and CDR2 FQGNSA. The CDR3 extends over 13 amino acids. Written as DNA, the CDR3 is TGTGCCAGCCGGGGGAGGGGCCCCGAAGGCTACACCTTC. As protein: CASRGRGPEGYTF.

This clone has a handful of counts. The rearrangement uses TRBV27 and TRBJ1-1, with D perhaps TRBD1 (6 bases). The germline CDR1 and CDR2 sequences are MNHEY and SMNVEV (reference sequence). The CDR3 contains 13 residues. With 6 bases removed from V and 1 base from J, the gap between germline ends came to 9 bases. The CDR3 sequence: CASRGGGNTEAFF. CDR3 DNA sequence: TGTGCCAGCAGAGGAGGGGGGAACACTGAAGCTTTCTTT.

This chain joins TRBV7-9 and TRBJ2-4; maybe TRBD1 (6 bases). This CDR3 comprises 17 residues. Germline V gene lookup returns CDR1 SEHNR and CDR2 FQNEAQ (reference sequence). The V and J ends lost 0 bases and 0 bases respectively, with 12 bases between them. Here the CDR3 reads CASSLASGTLAKNIQYF. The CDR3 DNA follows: TGTGCCAGCAGCTTAGCATCCGGGACACTAGCCAAAAACATTCAGTACTTC.

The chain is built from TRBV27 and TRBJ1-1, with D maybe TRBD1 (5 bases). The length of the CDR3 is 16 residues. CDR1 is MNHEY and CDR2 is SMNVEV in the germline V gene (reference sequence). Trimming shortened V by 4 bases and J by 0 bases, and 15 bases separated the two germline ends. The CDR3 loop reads CASSSNRRDLNTEAFF. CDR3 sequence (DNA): TGTGCCAGCAGTTCGAACCGCAGGGATTTGAACACTGAAGCTTTCTTT.

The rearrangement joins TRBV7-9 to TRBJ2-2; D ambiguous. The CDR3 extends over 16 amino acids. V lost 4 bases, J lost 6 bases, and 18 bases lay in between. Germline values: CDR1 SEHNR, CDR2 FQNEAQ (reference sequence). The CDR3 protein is CASSSKLGKKSGELFF. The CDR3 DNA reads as TGTGCCAGCAGCTCTAAGCTTGGGAAAAAATCCGGGGAGCTGTTTTTT.

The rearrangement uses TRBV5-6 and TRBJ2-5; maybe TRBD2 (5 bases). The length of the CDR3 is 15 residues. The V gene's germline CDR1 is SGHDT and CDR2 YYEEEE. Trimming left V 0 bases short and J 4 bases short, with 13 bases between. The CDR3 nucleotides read TGTGCCAGCAGCTTGGAACCTAGCCCCCGAGAGACCCAGTACTTC. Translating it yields CASSLEPSPRETQYF.

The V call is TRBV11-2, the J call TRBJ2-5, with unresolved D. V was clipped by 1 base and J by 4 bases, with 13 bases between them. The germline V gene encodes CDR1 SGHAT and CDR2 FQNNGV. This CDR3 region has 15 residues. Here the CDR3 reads CASSLAVEFRETQYF. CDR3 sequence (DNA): TGTGCCAGCAGCTTAGCTGTGGAGTTCCGAGAGACCCAGTACTTC.

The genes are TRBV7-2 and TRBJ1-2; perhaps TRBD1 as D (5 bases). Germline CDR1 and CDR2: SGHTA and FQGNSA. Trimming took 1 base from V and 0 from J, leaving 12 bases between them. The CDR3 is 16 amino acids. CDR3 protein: CASSLVAGIPNYGYTF. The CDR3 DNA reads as TGTGCCAGCAGCTTAGTGGCAGGGATACCTAACTATGGCTACACCTTC.

The chain's CDR3 is CASKGQLSTDTQYF. The CDR3 nucleotides are TGTGCCAGCAAGGGACAGTTGAGCACAGATACGCAGTATTTT. This sequence joins TRBV28 and TRBJ2-3, with TRBD1 matching 7 bases. V dropped 7 bases and J dropped 0; count of bases not matched to a gene: 4. The CDR3 runs to 14 residues. Per germline, CDR1 MDHEN and CDR2 SYDVKM.

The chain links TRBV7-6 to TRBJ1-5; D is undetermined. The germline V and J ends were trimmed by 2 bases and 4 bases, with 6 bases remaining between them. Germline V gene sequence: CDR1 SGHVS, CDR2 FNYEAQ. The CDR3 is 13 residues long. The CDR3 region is CASSLTGNQPQHF. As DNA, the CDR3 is TGTGCCAGCAGCTTAACCGGAAATCAGCCCCAGCATTTT.

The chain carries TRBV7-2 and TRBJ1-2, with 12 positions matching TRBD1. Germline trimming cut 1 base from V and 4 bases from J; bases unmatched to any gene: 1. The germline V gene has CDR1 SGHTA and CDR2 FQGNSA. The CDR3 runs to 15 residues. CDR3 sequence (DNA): TGTGCCAGCAGCTTAGAGGGACAGGGGGCCTATGGCTACACCTTC. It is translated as CASSLEGQGAYGYTF.

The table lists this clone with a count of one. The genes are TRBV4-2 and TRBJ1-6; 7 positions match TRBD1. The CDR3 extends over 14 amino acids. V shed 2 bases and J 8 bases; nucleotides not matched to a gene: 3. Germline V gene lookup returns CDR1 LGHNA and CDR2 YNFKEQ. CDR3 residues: CASSQRQGYSPLHF. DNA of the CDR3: TGTGCCAGCAGCCAAAGACAGGGCTATTCACCCCTCCACTTT.

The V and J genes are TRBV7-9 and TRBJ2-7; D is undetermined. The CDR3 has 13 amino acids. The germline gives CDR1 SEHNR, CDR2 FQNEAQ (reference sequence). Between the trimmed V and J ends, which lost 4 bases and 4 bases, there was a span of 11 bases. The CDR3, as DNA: TGTGCCAGCAGCTCGCCGTTTGATTACGAGCAGTACGTC. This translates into CASSSPFDYEQYV.

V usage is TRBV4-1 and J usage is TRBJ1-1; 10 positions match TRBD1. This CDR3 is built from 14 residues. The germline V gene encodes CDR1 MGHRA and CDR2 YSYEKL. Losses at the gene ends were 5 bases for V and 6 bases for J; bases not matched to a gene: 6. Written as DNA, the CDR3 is TGCGCCAGCAGCGCCCCGGGACAGGGGCCTGAAGCTTTCTTT. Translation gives CASSAPGQGPEAFF.

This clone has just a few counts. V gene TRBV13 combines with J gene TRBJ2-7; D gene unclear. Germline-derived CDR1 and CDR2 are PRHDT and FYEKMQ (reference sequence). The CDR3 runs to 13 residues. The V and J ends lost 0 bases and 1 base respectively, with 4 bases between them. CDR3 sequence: CASSLGRSYEQYV. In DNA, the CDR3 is TGTGCCAGCAGCTTAGGGAGGTCCTACGAGCAGTACGTC.

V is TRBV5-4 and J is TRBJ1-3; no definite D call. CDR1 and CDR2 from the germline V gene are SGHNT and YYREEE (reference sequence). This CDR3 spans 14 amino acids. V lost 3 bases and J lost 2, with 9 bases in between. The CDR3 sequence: CASSSATAGNTIYF. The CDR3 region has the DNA TGTGCCAGCAGCTCAGCCACTGCTGGAAACACCATATATTTT.

In DNA form, the CDR3 reads TGTGCCAGCAGTCTAAACGGGAACGAGCAGTACTTC. This encodes CASSLNGNEQYF. The chain uses TRBV28 and TRBJ2-7; D perhaps matches TRBD2 (5 bases). Trimming pared 5 bases from V and 5 bases from J, leaving 10 bases between. CDR1 and CDR2 (germline): MDHEN, SYDVKM. CDR3 length: 12 residues.

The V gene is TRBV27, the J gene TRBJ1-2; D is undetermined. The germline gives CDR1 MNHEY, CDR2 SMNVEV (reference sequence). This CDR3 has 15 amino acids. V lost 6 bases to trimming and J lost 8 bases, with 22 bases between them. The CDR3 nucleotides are TGTGCCAGCAGCTTTCTTCCCCCTCGCATGTGGGGCTACACCTTC. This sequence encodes CASSFLPPRMWGYTF.